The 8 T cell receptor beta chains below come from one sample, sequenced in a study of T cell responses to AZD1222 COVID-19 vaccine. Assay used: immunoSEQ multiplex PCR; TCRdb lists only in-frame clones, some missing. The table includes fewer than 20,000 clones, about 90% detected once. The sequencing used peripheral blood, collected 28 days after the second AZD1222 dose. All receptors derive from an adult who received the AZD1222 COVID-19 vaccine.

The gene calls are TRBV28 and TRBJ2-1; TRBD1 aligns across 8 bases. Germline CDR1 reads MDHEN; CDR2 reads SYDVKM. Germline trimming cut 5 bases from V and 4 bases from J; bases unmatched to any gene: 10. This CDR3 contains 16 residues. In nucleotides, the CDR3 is TGTGCCAGCAGTGGCAGGGACAGGAACCCTTACAATGAGCAGTTCTTC. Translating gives CASSGRDRNPYNEQFF.

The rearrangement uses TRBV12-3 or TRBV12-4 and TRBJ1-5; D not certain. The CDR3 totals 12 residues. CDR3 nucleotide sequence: TGTGCATCCTTACGGGGTAATCAGCCCCAGCATTTT. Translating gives CASLRGNQPQHF.

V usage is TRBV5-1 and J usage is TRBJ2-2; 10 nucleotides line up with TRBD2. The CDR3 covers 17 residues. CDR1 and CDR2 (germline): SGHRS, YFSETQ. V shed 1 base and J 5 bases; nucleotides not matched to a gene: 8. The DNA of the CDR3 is TGCGCCAGCAGCTTGTCTAGCGGGAGTTTGGGGACCGGGGAGCTGTTTTTT. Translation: CASSLSSGSLGTGELFF.

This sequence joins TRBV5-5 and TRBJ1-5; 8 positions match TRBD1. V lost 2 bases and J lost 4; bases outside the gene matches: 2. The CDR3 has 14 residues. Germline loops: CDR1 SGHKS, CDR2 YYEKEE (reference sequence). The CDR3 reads CASSLQGGNQPQHF. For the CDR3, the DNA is TGTGCCAGCAGCTTACAGGGGGGGAATCAGCCCCAGCATTTT.

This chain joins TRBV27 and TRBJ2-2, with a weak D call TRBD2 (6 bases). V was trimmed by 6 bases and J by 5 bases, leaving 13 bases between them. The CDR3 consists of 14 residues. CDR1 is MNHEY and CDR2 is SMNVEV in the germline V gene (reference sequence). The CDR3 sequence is CASSPSGLTGELFF. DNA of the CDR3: TGTGCCAGCAGCCCAAGCGGGTTGACCGGGGAGCTGTTTTTT.

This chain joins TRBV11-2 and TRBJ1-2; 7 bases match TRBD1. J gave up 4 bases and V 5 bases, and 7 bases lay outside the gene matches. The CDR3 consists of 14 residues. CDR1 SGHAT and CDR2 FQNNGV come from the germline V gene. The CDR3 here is CASSPGGGGYGYTF. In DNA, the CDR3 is TGTGCCAGCAGCCCTGGAGGGGGCGGCTATGGCTACACCTTC.

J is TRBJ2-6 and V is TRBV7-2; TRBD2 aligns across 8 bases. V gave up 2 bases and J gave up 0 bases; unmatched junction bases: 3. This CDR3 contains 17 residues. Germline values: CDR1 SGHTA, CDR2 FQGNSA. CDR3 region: CASSLSGGASGANVLTF. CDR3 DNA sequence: TGTGCCAGCAGCTTATCCGGGGGGGCCTCTGGGGCCAACGTCCTGACTTTC. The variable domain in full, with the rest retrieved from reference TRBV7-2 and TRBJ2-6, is GAGVSQSPSNKVTEKGKDVELRCDPISGHTALYWYRQSLGQGLEFLIYFQGNSAPDKSGLPSDRFSAERTGGSVSTLTIQRTQQEDSAVYLCASSLSGGASGANVLTFGAGSRLTVL.

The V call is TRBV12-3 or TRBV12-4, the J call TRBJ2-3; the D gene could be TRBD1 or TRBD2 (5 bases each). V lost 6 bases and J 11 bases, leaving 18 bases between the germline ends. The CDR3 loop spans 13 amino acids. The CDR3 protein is CASSPGGDGEQYF. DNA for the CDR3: TGTGCCAGCAGCCCTGGTGGGGACGGTGAGCAGTATTTT.